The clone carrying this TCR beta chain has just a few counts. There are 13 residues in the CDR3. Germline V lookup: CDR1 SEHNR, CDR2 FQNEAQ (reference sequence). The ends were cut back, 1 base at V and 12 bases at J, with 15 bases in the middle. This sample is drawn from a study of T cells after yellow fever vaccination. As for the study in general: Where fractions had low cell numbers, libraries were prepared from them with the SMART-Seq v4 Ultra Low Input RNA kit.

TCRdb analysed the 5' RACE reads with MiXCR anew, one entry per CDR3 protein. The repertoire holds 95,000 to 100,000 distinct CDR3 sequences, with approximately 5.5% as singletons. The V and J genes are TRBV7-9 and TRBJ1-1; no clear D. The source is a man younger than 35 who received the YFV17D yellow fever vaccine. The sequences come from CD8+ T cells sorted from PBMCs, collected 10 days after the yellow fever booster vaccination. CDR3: CASSLGGSAGTFF. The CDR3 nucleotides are TGTGCCAGCAGCTTAGGAGGGTCAGCCGGAACTTTCTTT.